This TCR beta chain was observed in a study of blood T cell repertoires in COVID-19. Study overall: Spain, Italy and the United States supplied samples that represented acute and convalescent COVID-19.

Study processing details: Estimates of nucleated cell counts were drawn from the amplification of reference gene primers. Measured with immunoSEQ multiplex PCR; TCRdb has only the in-frame clones, and not every one. V and J calls and clone size come straight from that table; D and trimming were deduced from the DNA. The table includes a few hundred thousand clones, 65% to 90% detected once. Trimming cost V 4 bases and J 3 bases; bases outside gene matches: 11. CDR1 LGHDT and CDR2 YNNKEL come from the germline V gene (reference sequence). The CDR3 covers 17 residues. The sequence was collected from a man aged 45-65 years with active or convalescent COVID-19. The sequenced material came from peripheral blood. The chain combines TRBV3-1 (or the pseudogene TRBV3-2) with TRBJ2-1; 8 nucleotides align to TRBD1. The DNA of the CDR3 is TGTGCCAGCAGCCTTGGGACAGGTCTCTCCCTCTACAATGAGCAGTTCTTC. It translates to CASSLGTGLSLYNEQFF.